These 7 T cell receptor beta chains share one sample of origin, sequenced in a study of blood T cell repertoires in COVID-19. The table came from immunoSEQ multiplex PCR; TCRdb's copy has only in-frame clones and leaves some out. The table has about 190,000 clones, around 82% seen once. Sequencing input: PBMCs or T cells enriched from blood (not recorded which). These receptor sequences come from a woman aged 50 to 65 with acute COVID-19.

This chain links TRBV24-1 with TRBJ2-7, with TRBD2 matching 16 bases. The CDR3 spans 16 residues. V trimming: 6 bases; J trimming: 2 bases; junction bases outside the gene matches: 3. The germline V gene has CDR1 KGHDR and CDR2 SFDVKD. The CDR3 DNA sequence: TGTGCCACCAGTTCGGGACTAGCGGGGGGGGCCTACGAGCAGTACGTC. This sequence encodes CATSSGLAGGAYEQYV.

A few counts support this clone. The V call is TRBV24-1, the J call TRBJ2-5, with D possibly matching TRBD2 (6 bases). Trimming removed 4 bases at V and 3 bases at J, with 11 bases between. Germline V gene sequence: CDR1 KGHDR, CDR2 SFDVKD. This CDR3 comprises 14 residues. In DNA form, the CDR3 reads TGTGCCACCAGTGACCGCGGGGAGGAAGAGACCCAGTACTTC. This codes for CATSDRGEEETQYF.

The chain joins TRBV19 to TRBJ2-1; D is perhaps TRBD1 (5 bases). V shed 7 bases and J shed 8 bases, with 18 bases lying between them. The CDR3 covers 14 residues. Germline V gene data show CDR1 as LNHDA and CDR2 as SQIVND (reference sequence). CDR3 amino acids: CASTVGPGSYEQFF. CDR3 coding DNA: TGTGCCAGTACCGTCGGTCCAGGGTCCTATGAGCAGTTCTTC.

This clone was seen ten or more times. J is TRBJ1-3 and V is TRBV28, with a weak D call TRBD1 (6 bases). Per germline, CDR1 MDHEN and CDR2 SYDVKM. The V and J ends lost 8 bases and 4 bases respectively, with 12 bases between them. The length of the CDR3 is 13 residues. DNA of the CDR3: TGTGCCAGCGGCAGGGGAAGCGGAAACACCATATATTTT. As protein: CASGRGSGNTIYF. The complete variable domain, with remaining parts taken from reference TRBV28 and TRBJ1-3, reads DVKVTQSSRYLVKRTGEKVFLECVQDMDHENMFWYRQDPGLGLRLIYFSYDVKMKEKGDIPEGYSVSREKKERFSLILESASTNQTSMYLCASGRGSGNTIYFGEGSWLTVV.

CDR3 amino acids: CASSGTHLSNEQYV. For the CDR3, the DNA is TGTGCCAGCAGCGGGACTCACCTGTCTAACGAGCAGTACGTC. The rearrangement uses TRBV21-1 and TRBJ2-7; no DNA check was done on the table's D call, TRBD2. TRBV21-1 is termed a pseudogene. This CDR3 contains 14 residues.

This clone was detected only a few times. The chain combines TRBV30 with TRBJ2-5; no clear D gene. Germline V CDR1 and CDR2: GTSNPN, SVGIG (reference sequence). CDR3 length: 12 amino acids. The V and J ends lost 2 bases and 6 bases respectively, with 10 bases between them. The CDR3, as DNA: TGTGCCTGGAGTACGGGTAGTAAGACCCAGTACTTC. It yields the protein CAWSTGSKTQYF.

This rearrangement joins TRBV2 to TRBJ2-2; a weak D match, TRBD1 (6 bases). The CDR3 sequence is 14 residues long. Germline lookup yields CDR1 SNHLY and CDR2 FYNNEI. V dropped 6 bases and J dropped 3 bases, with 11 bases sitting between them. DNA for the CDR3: TGTGCCAGCAGGGGGGCCCTTCACACCGGGGAGCTGTTTTTT. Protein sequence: CASRGALHTGELFF.